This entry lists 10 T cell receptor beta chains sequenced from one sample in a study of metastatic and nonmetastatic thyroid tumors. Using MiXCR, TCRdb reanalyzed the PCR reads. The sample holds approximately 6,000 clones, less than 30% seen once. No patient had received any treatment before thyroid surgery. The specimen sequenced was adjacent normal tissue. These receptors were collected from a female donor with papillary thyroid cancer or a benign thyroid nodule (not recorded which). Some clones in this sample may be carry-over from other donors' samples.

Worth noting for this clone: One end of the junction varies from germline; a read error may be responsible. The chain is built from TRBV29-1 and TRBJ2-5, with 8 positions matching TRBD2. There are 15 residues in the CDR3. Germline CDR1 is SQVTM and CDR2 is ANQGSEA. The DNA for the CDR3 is TGCAGCACCCAGCGGGGGTACAGGGCCCCTGAGACCCTGTCCTTC. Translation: CSTQRGYRAPETLSF.

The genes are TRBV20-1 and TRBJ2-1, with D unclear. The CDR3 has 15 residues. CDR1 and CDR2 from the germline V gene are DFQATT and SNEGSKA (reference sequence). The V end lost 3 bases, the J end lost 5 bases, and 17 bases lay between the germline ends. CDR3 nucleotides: TGCAGTGCTAGCATCCGGTCCTACGGACACAATGAGCAGTTCTTC. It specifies CSASIRSYGHNEQFF.

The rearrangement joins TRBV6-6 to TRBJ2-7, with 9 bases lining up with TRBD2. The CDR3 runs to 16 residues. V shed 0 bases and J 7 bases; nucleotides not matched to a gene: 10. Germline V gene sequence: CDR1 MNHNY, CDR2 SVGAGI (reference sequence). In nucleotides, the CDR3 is TGTGCCAGCAGTTACTCGAGTCCAGCGGGAGGTTATGAGCAGTACTTC. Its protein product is CASSYSSPAGGYEQYF.

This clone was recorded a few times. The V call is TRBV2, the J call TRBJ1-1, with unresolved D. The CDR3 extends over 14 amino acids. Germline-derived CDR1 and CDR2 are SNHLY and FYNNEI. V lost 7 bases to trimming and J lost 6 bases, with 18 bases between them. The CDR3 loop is CASKLGPGAAEAFF. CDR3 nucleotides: TGTGCCAGCAAACTAGGACCGGGAGCGGCTGAAGCTTTCTTT.

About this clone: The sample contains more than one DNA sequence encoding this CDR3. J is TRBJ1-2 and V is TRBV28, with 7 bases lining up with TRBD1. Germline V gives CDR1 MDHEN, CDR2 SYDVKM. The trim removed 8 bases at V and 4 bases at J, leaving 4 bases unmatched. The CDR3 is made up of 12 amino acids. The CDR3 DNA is TGTGCCAGCGAAGGGGGCCTCTATGGCTACACCTTC. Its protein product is CASEGGLYGYTF.

The CDR3 DNA is TGTGCCAGCAGACACGCGGGTGTGGCTACTGAAGCTTTCTTT. This translates into CASRHAGVATEAFF. This chain links TRBV11-2 with TRBJ1-1; D uncertain. In germline, CDR1 is SGHAT, CDR2 FQNNGV. The V and J ends lost 6 bases and 5 bases respectively, with 16 bases between them. CDR3 length: 14 residues.

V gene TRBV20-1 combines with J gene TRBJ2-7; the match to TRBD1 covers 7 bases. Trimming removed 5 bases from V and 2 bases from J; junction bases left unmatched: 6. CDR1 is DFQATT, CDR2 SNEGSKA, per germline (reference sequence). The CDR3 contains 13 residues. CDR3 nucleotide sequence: TGCAGTGCTGTCGGACAGGCTACCTACGAGCAGTACTTC. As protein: CSAVGQATYEQYF.

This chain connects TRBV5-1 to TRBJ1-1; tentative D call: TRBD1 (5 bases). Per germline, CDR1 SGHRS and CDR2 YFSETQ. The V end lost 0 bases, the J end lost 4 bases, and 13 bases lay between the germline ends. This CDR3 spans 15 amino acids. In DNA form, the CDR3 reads TGCGCCAGCAGCTTGGTCCAGGGAGGGTCCACTGAAGCTTTCTTT. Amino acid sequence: CASSLVQGGSTEAFF.

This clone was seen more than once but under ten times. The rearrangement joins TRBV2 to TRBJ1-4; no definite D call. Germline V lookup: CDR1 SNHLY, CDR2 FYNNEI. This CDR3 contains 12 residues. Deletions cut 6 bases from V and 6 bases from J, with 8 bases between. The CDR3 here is CASRDWDEKLFF. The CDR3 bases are TGTGCCAGCAGGGACTGGGATGAAAAACTGTTTTTT.

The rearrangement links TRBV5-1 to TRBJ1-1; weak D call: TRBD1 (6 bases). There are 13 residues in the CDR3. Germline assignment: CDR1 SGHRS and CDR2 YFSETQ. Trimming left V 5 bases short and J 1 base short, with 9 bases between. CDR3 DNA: TGCGCCAGCAGGGACAGTCAGAACACTGAAGCTTTCTTT. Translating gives CASRDSQNTEAFF.